This TCR beta chain was found in a study of blood T cell repertoires in COVID-19 (dated by TCRdb to the early 2020s). At the level of the whole study: The collaborator samples originated in the United States, Italy and Spain and spanned the acute and convalescent phases of COVID-19. The material from the prospective study consisted of cDNA or gDNA derived from T cells, B-cell-depleted T cells, or PBMCs. The dataset comprised deeply sampled blood TCRbeta repertoires from subjects exposed to, actively infected with, or recovered from COVID-19. The repertoires were made available in a free public database intended to serve as a resource for research on the immune response to SARS-CoV-2. Samples were obtained from the ongoing ImmuneRACE study (first 160 participants) and from 1,254 subjects provided by 6 global collaborators. The sample metadata nearly always contained a de-identified subject ID, COVID-19 status, age in years and sex. HLA class I and class II types, where available, came from metadata supplied by the sample provider rather than from assay-based typing. Here is what the overall study found, with its caveats: The amount of clinical and demographic metadata varied by source and participant and was provided uncurated.

The collaborating institutions used their own protocols to collect whole blood in K2EDTA tubes. For TCRbeta analysis, collaborators shipped samples in one of three forms: frozen whole blood, isolated PBMCs, or DNA extracted from either of those sample types. On this clone itself: Its antigen is unknown. The junction differs from germline at one of its ends, possibly a read error.

CDR1 and CDR2, per the germline V gene, are SGHTA and FQGNSA. Including cysteine and phenylalanine, the CDR3 has 12 amino acids. Of all the DNA, just the CDR3 is kept, 36 bases in frame from base 1. TCRbeta CDR3 regions were amplified from genomic DNA using the immunoSEQ Assay, a bias-controlled multiplex PCR. In the original analysis: The number of nucleated cells in each sample was estimated by amplification of reference gene primers within the assay. To quantify the absolute abundance of each unique TCRbeta CDR3 rearrangement, sequence reads were collapsed and filtered. For each sample, productive Simpson clonality was calculated as the square root of Simpson's diversity index across productive rearrangements. TCRdb holds this immuneACCESS table with in-frame rearrangements only. Some clones are missing; in checked studies, unresolved V genes explain under half, and the rest has no known cause. For V, J and clone size, that table is used; D and trimming come from the DNA. The sample includes approximately 250,000 clones, with over 75% observed a single time. Of the sample, 8.6% falls within the top ten clones.

Recombination connected TRBV7-2 to TRBJ1-2, and 8 junctional nucleotides match TRBD1. This TCR derives from a human donor in a cohort sampled during active COVID-19. Sequencing was done on a sample of peripheral blood. The DNA reads as follows: TGTGCCAGCAGCCCATACTGGGACAGGCCGCTCTTC. It translates as CASSPYWDRPLF.